This T cell receptor (beta chain) is from a study of T cells in Graves' hyperthyroidism and ophthalmopathy. In this sample, this clonotype turned up a few times. No antigen is known for it. J lost 7 bases, V lost 7 bases, and 7 bases had no gene match. This CDR3 region has 13 residues. CDR1 is MNHNS and CDR2 is SASEGT in the germline V gene. The study excluded patients with uncontrolled infection, other autoimmune disease, pregnancy or lactation. The authors took PBMCs from about 9.5 ml fresh peripheral blood. Whole-study results and caveats: A median around 6 months before onset, the model predicted ophthalmopathy. Ophthalmopathy was distinguished from stable hyperthyroidism by 13 V-J signatures.

Authors of the study amplified TCR beta CDR3 regions from RNA transcripts. Initially, a first-round RT-PCR of the TCR CDR3 employed the HTBI primer set. One entry per CDR3 protein results from TCRdb running MiXCR on the multiplex PCR reads. The sample has some 360,000 distinct CDR3 sequences, 11% to 15% seen once. The clonotype was recovered from a woman aged 55-69 years with Graves' hyperthyroidism. This chain joins TRBV6-1 and TRBJ1-5; the match to TRBD1 covers 7 bases. Sequenced: blood. The CDR3 is CASKTGEGQPQHF. As DNA, the CDR3 is TGTGCCAGCAAAACAGGGGAGGGACAGCCCCAGCATTTT.